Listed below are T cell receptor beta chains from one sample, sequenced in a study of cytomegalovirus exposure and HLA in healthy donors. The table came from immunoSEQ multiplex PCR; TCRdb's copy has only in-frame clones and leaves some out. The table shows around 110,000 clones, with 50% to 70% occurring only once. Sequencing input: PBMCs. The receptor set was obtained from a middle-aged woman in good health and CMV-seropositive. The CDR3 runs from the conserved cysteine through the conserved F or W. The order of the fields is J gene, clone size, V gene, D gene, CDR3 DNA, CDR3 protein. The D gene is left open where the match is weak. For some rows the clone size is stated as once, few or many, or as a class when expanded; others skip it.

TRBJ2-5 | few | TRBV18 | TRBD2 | TGTGCCAGCTCACCAGCGACTAGCCCAAATTCAGGGACCCAGTACTTC | CASSPATSPNSGTQYF
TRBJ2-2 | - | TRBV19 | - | TGTGCCAGTAGTATGAGTATTGGGCGCCCCGGGGAGCTGTTTTTT | CASSMSIGRPGELFF
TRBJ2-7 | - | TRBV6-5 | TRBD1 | TGTGCCAGCAGTTACTCGAGGACAGGGGCCTACGAGCAGTACTTC | CASSYSRTGAYEQYF
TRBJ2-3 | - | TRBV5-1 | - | TGCGCCAGCAGCTCGACTACCCCGAACACAGATACGCAGTATTTT | CASSSTTPNTDTQYF
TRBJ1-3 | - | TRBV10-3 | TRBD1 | TGTGCCATCAGTGCCCTGGACAGGGCTAGCTCTGGAAACACCATATATTTT | CAISALDRASSGNTIYF
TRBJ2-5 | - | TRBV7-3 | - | TGTGCCAGCAGCCCCGCCGGAGGAGAGACCCAGTACTTC | CASSPAGGETQYF
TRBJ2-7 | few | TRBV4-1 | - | TGCGCCAGCAGCCAGGGGAGGTCCTACGAGCAGTACTTC | CASSQGRSYEQYF
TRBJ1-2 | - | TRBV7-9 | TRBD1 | TGTGCCAGCAGCAGACAGGGGTCGGGCTATGGCTACACCTTC | CASSRQGSGYGYTF
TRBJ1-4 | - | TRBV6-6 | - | TGTGCCAGCAGTACCACCGGCCCAGGGTTTAATGAAAAACTGTTTTTT | CASSTTGPGFNEKLFF
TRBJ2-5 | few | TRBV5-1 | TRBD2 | TGCGCCAGCAGCCCCCAGGGAGCGGGAGAGGAGACCCAGTACTTC | CASSPQGAGEETQYF
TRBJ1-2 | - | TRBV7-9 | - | TGTGCCAGCGGGACCGGACAGCGGGGCTACACCTTC | CASGTGQRGYTF
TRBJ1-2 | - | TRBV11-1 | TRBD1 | TGTGCCAGCAGCCAAAAGACAGGGGGCTATGGCTACACCTTC | CASSQKTGGYGYTF
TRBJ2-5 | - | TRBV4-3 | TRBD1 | TGCGCCAGCAGCCAAGCAACAGGGGGGACCCAGTACTTC | CASSQATGGTQYF
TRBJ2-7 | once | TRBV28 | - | TGTGCCAGCATCGACCGGGGGACCTACGAGCAGTACTTC | CASIDRGTYEQYF
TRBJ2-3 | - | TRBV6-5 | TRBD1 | TGTGCCAGCAGGACAGGGTTTAGTGCAGATACGCAGTATTTT | CASRTGFSADTQYF
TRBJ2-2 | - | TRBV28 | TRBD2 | TGTGCCAGCAGTTTTGGTGAGACTAGCGGATTCACCGGGGAGCTGTTTTTT | CASSFGETSGFTGELFF
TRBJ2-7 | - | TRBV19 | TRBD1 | TGTGCCAGTAGTATAGGGACAGGGACCTACGAGCAGTACTTC | CASSIGTGTYEQYF
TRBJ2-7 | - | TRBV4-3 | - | TGCGCCAGCAGCCAAGAGTTCCCGTCCTACGAGCAGTACTTC | CASSQEFPSYEQYF
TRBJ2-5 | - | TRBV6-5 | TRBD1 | TGTGCCAGCAGTTACTCAGGGGGCCGAGCTGAGACCCAGTACTTC | CASSYSGGRAETQYF
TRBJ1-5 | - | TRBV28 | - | TGTGCCAGCAGTCAGCGCGGATTTGGCAATCAGCCCCAGCATTTT | CASSQRGFGNQPQHF
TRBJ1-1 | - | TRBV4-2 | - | TGTGCCAGCAGCCCCAGGCGAGTGAACACTGAAGCTTTCTTT | CASSPRRVNTEAFF
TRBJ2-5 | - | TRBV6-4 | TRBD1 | TGTGCCAACCTGGGACAGGGCAGGGAGACCCAGTACTTC | CANLGQGRETQYF
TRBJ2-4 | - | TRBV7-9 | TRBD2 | TGTGCCAGCAGCCCCCAGCCACCGCGGGAGGGCAAAAACATTCAGTACTTC | CASSPQPPREGKNIQYF
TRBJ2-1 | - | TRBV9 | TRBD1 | TGTGCCAGCAGCGCGGGACAGAGGGGCTACAATGAGCAGTTCTTC | CASSAGQRGYNEQFF
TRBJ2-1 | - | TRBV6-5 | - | TGTGCCAGCAGCCGGGGGACCTACAATGAGCAGTTCTTC | CASSRGTYNEQFF
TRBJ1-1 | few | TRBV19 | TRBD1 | TGTGCCAGTAGAATACAGGGGGCTTGGGACACTGAAGCTTTCTTT | CASRIQGAWDTEAFF
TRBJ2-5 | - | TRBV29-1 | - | TGCAGCGTTGAAGAGGACAGAGAGTCGGGGCAGTACTTC | CSVEEDRESGQYF
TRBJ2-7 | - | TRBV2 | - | TGTGCCAGCAGTGTTGAGGTTTACTACGAGCAGTACTTC | CASSVEVYYEQYF
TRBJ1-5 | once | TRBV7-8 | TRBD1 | TGTGCCAGCAGCCCTACGAGGGACAGGGGGTATCAGCCCCAGCATTTT | CASSPTRDRGYQPQHF
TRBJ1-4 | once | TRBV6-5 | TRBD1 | TGTGCCAGCAGGCCTACAGGGGGTGCCAATGAAAAACTGTTTTTT | CASRPTGGANEKLFF
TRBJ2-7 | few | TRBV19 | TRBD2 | TGTGCCAGTAGTATGGCTAGCGGATCCTACGAGCAGTACTTC | CASSMASGSYEQYF
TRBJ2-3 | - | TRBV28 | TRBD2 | TGTGCCAGCAGTCCCAGACTAGCGGCGAGCACAGATACGCAGTATTTT | CASSPRLAASTDTQYF
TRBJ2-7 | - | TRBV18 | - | TGTGCCAGCTCATCCAATGGGGGCAGAAACCTACCCTACGAGCAGTACTTC | CASSSNGGRNLPYEQYF
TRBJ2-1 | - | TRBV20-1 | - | TGCAGTGCCGTTTCTGGAGGAGAGCAGTTCTTC | CSAVSGGEQFF
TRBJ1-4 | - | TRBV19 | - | TGTGCCAGTAGTATTTCTGCAACTAATGAAAAACTGTTTTTT | CASSISATNEKLFF
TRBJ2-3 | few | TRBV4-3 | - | TGCGCCAGCAGCCAAGAAGCTAGCGCAGATACGCAGTATTTT | CASSQEASADTQYF
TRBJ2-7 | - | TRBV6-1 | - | TGTGCCAGCAGTTTCGCGGGCCGAGACTCCTACGAGCAGTACTTC | CASSFAGRDSYEQYF